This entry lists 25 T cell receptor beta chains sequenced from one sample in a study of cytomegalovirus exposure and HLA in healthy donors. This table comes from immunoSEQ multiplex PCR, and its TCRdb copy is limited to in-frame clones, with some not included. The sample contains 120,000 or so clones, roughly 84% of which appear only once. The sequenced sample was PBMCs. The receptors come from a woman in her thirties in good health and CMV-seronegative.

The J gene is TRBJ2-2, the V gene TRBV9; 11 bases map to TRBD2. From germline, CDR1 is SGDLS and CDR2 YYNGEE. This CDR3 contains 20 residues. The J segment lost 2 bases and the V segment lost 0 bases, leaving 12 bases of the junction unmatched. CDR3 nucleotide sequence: TGTGCCAGCAGCGTAGCGGGGTACGGGACTAGCGGTTTAAACACCGGGGAGCTGTTTTTT. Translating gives CASSVAGYGTSGLNTGELFF.

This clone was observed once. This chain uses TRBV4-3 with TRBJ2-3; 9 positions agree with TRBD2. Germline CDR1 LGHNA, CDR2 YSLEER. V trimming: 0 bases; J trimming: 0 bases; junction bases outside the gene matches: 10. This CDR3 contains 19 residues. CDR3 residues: CASSQENPAGGASTDTQYF. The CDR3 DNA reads TGCGCCAGCAGCCAAGAAAATCCAGCGGGGGGTGCTAGCACAGATACGCAGTATTTT.

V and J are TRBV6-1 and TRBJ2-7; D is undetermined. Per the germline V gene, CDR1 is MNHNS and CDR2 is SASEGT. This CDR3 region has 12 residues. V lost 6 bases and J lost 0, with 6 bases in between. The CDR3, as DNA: TGTGCCAGCAGCCACAGCTCCTACGAGCAGTACTTC. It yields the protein CASSHSSYEQYF.

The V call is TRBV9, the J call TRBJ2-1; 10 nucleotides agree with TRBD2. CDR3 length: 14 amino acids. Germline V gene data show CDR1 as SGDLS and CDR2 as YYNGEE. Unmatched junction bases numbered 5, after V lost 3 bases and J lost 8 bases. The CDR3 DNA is TGTGCCAGCAGCGGAGGGACTAGCGCCCATGAGCAGTTCTTC. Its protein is CASSGGTSAHEQFF.

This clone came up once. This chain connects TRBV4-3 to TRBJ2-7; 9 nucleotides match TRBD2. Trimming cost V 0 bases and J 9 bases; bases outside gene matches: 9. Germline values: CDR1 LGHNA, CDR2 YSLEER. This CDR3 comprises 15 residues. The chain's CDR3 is CASSQDSGGGALQYF. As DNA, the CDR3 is TGCGCCAGCAGCCAAGATAGCGGCGGGGGGGCTTTGCAGTACTTC.

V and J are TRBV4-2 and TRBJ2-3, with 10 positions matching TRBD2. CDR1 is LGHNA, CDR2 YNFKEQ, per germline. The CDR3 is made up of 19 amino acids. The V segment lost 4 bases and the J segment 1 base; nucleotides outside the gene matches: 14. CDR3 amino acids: CASSPEHSSGGRGTDTQYF. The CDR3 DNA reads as TGTGCCAGCAGCCCTGAGCATAGTAGCGGGGGGAGGGGCACAGATACGCAGTATTTT.

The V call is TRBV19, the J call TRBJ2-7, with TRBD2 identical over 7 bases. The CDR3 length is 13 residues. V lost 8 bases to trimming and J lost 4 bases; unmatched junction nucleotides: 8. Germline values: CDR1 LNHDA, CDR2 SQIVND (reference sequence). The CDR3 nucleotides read TGTGCCAGTGGTGCATCAGCGGGGTACGAGCAGTACTTC. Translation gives CASGASAGYEQYF.

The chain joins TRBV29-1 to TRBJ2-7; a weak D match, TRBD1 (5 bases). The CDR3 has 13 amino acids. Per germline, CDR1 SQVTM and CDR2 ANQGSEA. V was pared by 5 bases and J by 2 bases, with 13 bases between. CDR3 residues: CSVREQATYEQYF. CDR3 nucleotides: TGCAGCGTTAGGGAACAGGCCACCTACGAGCAGTACTTC.

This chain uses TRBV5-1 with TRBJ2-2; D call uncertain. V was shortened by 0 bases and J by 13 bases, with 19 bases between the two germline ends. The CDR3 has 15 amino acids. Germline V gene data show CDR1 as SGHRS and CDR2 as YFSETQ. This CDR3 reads CASSLALGDLDSLFF. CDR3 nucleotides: TGCGCCAGCAGCTTGGCCCTCGGAGACTTAGATTCGCTGTTTTTT.

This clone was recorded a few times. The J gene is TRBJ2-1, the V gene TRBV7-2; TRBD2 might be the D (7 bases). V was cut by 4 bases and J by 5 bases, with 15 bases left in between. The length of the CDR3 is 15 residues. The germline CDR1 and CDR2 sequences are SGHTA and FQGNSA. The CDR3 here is CASSSNRRGHNEQFF. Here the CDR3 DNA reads TGTGCCAGCAGCTCTAATAGGCGGGGGCACAATGAGCAGTTCTTC.

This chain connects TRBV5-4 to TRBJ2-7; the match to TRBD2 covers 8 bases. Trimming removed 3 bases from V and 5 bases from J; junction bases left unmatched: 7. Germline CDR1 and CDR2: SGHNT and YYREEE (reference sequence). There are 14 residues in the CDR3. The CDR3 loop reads CASSSGLASHEQYF. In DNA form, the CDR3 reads TGTGCCAGCAGCTCCGGACTAGCATCCCACGAGCAGTACTTC.

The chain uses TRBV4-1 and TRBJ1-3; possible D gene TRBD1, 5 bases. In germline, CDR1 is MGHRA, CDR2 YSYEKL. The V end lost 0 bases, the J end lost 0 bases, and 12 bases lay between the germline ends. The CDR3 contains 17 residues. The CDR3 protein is CASSQDRGSFSGNTIYF. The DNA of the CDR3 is TGCGCCAGCAGCCAAGATAGGGGTAGTTTCTCTGGAAACACCATATATTTT.

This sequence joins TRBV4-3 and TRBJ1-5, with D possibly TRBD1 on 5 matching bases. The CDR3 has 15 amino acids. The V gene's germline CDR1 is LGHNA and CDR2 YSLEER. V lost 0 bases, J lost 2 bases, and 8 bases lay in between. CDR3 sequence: CASSQDLGGNQPQHF. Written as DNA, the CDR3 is TGCGCCAGCAGCCAAGATTTAGGGGGCAATCAGCCCCAGCATTTT.

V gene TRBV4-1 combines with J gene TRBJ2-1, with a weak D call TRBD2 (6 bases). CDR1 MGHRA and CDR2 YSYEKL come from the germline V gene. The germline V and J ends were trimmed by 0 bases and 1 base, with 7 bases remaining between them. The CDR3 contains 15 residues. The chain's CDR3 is CASSQDGLSYNEQFF. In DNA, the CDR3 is TGCGCCAGCAGCCAAGATGGACTATCCTACAATGAGCAGTTCTTC.

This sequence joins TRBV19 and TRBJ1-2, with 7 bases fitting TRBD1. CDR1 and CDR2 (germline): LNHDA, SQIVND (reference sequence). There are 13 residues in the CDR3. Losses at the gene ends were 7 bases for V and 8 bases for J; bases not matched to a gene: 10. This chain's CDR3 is CASTFFGQEGYTF. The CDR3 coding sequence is TGTGCCAGTACCTTCTTCGGACAGGAAGGCTACACCTTC.

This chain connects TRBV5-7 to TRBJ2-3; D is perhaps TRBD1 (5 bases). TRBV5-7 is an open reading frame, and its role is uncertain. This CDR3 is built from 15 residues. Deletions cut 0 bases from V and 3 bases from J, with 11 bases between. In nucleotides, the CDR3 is TGTGCCAGCAGCTTGGGGCGCAGGGAAACAGATACGCAGTATTTT. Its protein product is CASSLGRRETDTQYF.

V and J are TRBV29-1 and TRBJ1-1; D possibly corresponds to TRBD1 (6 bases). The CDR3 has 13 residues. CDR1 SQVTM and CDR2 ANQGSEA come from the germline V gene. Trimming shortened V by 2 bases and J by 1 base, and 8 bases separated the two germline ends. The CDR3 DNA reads TGCAGCGTTGAAAACAGGGCGAACACTGAAGCTTTCTTT. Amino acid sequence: CSVENRANTEAFF.

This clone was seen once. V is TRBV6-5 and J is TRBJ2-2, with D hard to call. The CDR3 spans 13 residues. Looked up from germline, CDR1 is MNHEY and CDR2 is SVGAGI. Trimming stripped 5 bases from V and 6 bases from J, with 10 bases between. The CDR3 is CASSEVIAGELFF. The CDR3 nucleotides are TGTGCCAGCAGTGAAGTGATAGCCGGGGAGCTGTTTTTT.

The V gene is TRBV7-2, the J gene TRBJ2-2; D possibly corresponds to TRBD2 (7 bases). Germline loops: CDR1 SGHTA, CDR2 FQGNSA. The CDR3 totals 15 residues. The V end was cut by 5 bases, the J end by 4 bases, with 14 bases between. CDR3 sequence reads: CASSPRGAGTGELFF. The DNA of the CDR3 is TGTGCCAGCAGCCCCCGGGGGGCGGGCACCGGGGAGCTGTTTTTT.

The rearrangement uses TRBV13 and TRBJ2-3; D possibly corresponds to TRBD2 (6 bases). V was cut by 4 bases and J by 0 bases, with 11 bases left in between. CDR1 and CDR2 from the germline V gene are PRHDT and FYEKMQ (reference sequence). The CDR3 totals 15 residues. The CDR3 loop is CASSSSGTSTDTQYF. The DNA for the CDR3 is TGTGCCAGCAGCTCGTCCGGGACTAGCACAGATACGCAGTATTTT.

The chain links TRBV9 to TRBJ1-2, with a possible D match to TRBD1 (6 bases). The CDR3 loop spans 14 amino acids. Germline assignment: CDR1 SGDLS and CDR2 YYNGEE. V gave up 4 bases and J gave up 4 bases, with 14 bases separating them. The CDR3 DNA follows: TGTGCCAGCAGCCTGAATAAGGACAGCTATGGCTACACCTTC. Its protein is CASSLNKDSYGYTF.

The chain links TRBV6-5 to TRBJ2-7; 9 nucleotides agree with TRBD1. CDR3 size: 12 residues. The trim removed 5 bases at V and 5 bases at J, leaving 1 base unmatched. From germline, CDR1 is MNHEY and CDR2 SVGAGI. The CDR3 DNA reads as TGTGCCAGCAGTGGGACAGGGAACGAGCAGTACTTC. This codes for CASSGTGNEQYF.

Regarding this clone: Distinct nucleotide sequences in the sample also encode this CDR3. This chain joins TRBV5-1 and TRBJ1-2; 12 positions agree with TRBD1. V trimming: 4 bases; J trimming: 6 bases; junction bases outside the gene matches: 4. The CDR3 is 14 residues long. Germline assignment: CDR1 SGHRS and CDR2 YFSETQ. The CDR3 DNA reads TGCGCCAGCAGCACGGGACAGGGGGCTGATGGCTACACCTTC. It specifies CASSTGQGADGYTF. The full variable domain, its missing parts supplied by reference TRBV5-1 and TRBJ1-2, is KAGVTQTPRYLIKTRGQQVTLSCSPISGHRSVSWYQQTPGQGLQFLFEYFSETQRNKGNFPGRFSGRQFSNSRSEMNVSTLELGDSALYLCASSTGQGADGYTFGSGTRLTVV.

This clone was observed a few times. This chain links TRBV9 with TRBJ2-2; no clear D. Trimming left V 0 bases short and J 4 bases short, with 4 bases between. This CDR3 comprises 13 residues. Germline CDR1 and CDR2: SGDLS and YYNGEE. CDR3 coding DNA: TGTGCCAGCAGCGTAGTCCTCACCGGGGAGCTGTTTTTT. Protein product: CASSVVLTGELFF.

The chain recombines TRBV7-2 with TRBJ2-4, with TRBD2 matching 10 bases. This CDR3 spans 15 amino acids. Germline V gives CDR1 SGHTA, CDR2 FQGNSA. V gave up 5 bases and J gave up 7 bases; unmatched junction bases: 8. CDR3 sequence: CASSQLAGPSNIQYF. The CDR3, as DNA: TGTGCCAGCAGCCAACTAGCGGGGCCTTCGAACATTCAGTACTTC.